The 5 T cell receptor beta chains reported below all come from one sample, sequenced in a study of blood T cell repertoires in COVID-19. The table came from immunoSEQ multiplex PCR; TCRdb's copy has only in-frame clones and leaves some out. The sample carries approximately 200,000 clones, 80% to 90% recorded once. The sample taken for sequencing was peripheral blood. The origin of the receptors is a man aged 30 to 39 with acute or convalescent COVID-19.

The V gene is TRBV18, the J gene TRBJ2-2, with TRBD2 matching 9 bases. V was pared by 1 base and J by 3 bases, with 9 bases of the junction left unmatched. Germline lookup yields CDR1 KGHSH and CDR2 LQKENI. The CDR3 contains 18 residues. The CDR3: CASSPRQASGEYTGELFF. In DNA form, the CDR3 reads TGTGCCAGCTCACCACGTCAGGCTAGCGGGGAATACACCGGGGAGCTGTTTTTT.

The chain uses TRBV5-5 and TRBJ2-1, with 8 bases lining up with TRBD1. With 4 bases clipped from V and 7 bases from J, the junction kept 10 bases outside the gene matches. This CDR3 comprises 15 residues. CDR1 is SGHKS and CDR2 is YYEKEE in the germline V gene (reference sequence). CDR3 sequence: CASSPGQGVDNEQFF. The CDR3 nucleotides are TGTGCCAGCAGCCCTGGACAGGGAGTTGATAATGAGCAGTTCTTC.

The V and J genes are TRBV5-1 and TRBJ1-2; D possibly corresponds to TRBD1 (5 bases). This CDR3 has 15 amino acids. V was pared by 0 bases and J by 5 bases, with 14 bases between. Germline CDR1 is SGHRS and CDR2 is YFSETQ. This chain's CDR3 is CASSLGGRAGYGYTF. CDR3 sequence (DNA): TGCGCCAGCAGCTTGGGTGGCAGGGCGGGGTATGGCTACACCTTC.

The rearrangement uses TRBV15 and TRBJ2-7, with D possibly being TRBD2 (6 bases). There are 15 residues in the CDR3. Per germline, CDR1 LNHNV and CDR2 YYDKDF (reference sequence). With 1 base removed from V and 3 bases from J, the gap between germline ends came to 13 bases. The CDR3 nucleotides read TGTGCCACCAGCAGAGCGACCCCGGGGGACTACGAGCAGTACTTC. Translation: CATSRATPGDYEQYF. Looking up the rest from reference TRBV15 and TRBJ2-7 gives the full variable domain: DAMVIQNPRYQVTQFGKPVTLSCSQTLNHNVMYWYQQKSSQAPKLLFHYYDKDFNNEADTPDNFQSRRPNTSFCFLDIRSPGLGDTAMYLCATSRATPGDYEQYFGPGTRLTVT.

CDR3 region: CATMRVGVNQPQHF. CDR3 DNA: TGTGCCACCATGCGCGTGGGAGTCAATCAGCCCCAGCATTTT. This sequence joins TRBV15 and TRBJ1-5, with D unclear. Trimming cost V 7 bases and J 3 bases, with 13 bases left between them. The CDR3 spans 14 residues. Germline V gene data show CDR1 as LNHNV and CDR2 as YYDKDF (reference sequence).